This TCR beta chain emerged from a study of blood T cell repertoires in COVID-19. Study as a whole: Collection of acute and convalescent COVID-19 samples took place in the United States, Italy and Spain.

Measured with immunoSEQ multiplex PCR; TCRdb has only the in-frame clones, and not every one. The sample includes a few hundred thousand clones, approximately 87% of them seen just once. This clonotype originated in a woman between 45 and 65 years old with acute or convalescent COVID-19. The sequenced sample consisted of peripheral blood.

The CDR3 sequence: CASSFLKNIQYF. CDR3 nucleotides: TGTGCCAGCAGCTTCCTCAAAAACATTCAGTACTTC. The J gene is TRBJ2-4, the V gene TRBV7-9; D is unclear. V was pared by 3 bases and J by 3 bases, with 3 bases between. From germline, CDR1 is SEHNR and CDR2 FQNEAQ (reference sequence). This CDR3 is 12 amino acids long.